These T cell receptor beta chains were read from a single sample in a study. TCRdb processed the 5' RACE reads anew with MiXCR; each CDR3 protein has one entry. This sample has about 42,000 distinct CDR3 sequences, with less than 25% found just once. Sequences were obtained from Tregs sorted from blood. The receptors derive from a female donor with breast cancer. CDR3s include the opening cysteine and the closing phenylalanine or tryptophan. The order of the fields is J gene, D gene, clone size, CDR3 length, V gene, CDR3 DNA, CDR3 protein. The D gene is left open where the match is weak. Where a row states a size, it is once, few, many or the class of an expanded clone; other rows omit it.

j_gene: TRBJ2-1
d_gene: -
abundance: -
len: 12
v_gene: TRBV27
CDR3nt: TGTGCCAGCAGTTTAACTCGCAATGAGCAGTTCTTC
CDR3aa: CASSLTRNEQFF

j_gene: TRBJ1-1
d_gene: -
abundance: many
len: 13
v_gene: TRBV6-1
CDR3nt: TGTGCCAGCACCCCCTTGGGGAAGAACAAAGCTTTCTTT
CDR3aa: CASTPLGKNKAFF

j_gene: TRBJ2-1
d_gene: TRBD2
abundance: many
len: 16
v_gene: TRBV10-3
CDR3nt: TGTGCCATCAGTGAGACCCGGGAGGCGATTTACAATGAGCAGTTCTTC
CDR3aa: CAISETREAIYNEQFF

j_gene: TRBJ2-1
d_gene: -
abundance: -
len: 16
v_gene: TRBV7-9
CDR3nt: TGTGCCAGCAGCTTTCGGACAGCCAACGGGGGTCATGAGCAGTTCTTC
CDR3aa: CASSFRTANGGHEQFF

j_gene: TRBJ2-2
d_gene: TRBD1
abundance: few
len: 15
v_gene: TRBV7-3
CDR3nt: TGTGCCAGCAGCCCCGGACAGGGGAACACCGGGGAGCTGTTTTTT
CDR3aa: CASSPGQGNTGELFF

j_gene: TRBJ1-1
d_gene: -
abundance: many
len: 12
v_gene: TRBV29-1
CDR3nt: TGCAGCGTTGGGACGGTGAACACTGAAGCTTTCTTT
CDR3aa: CSVGTVNTEAFF

j_gene: TRBJ1-1
d_gene: TRBD1
abundance: many
len: 14
v_gene: TRBV20-1
CDR3nt: TGCAGTGCTGAGGACAGGGCGGGAGGTACTGAAGCTTTCTTT
CDR3aa: CSAEDRAGGTEAFF

j_gene: TRBJ2-5
d_gene: -
abundance: many
len: 14
v_gene: TRBV4-1
CDR3nt: TGCGCCAGCAGTAAGGACAGAAACACAGAGACCCAGTACTTC
CDR3aa: CASSKDRNTETQYF

j_gene: TRBJ2-2
d_gene: TRBD1
abundance: -
len: 15
v_gene: TRBV7-9
CDR3nt: TGTGCCAGCAGCGCTACAGGGGTTCGTTCCGGAAAGCTGTTTTTT
CDR3aa: CASSATGVRSGKLFF

j_gene: TRBJ1-6
d_gene: TRBD1
abundance: -
len: 14
v_gene: TRBV30
CDR3nt: TGTGCCTGGAGTCCCGGGACAGGGGTCTCACCCCTCCACTTT
CDR3aa: CAWSPGTGVSPLHF

j_gene: TRBJ1-3
d_gene: -
abundance: many
len: 15
v_gene: TRBV5-1
CDR3nt: TGCGCCAGCAGCGAAGGGACAAACTCTGGAAACACCATATATTTT
CDR3aa: CASSEGTNSGNTIYF

j_gene: TRBJ1-1
d_gene: -
abundance: -
len: 11
v_gene: TRBV27
CDR3nt: TGTGCCAGCCGGGGCGAGGGGGGAGCTTTCTTT
CDR3aa: CASRGEGGAFF

j_gene: TRBJ2-3
d_gene: TRBD2
abundance: many
len: 15
v_gene: TRBV7-3
CDR3nt: TGTGCCAGCAGCACGACTAGCGGGAGTGGGCATACGCAGTATTTT
CDR3aa: CASSTTSGSGHTQYF

j_gene: TRBJ2-5
d_gene: -
abundance: -
len: 13
v_gene: TRBV5-6
CDR3nt: TGTGCCAGCAGCGGAGGATACCAAGAGACCCAGTACTTC
CDR3aa: CASSGGYQETQYF

j_gene: TRBJ1-1
d_gene: -
abundance: many
len: 15
v_gene: TRBV21-1
CDR3nt: TGTGCCAGCAGCAAATCTACTGAGAGGGGTTCGGGAGCTTTCTTT
CDR3aa: CASSKSTERGSGAFF

j_gene: TRBJ1-1
d_gene: -
abundance: many
len: 17
v_gene: TRBV21-1
CDR3nt: TGTGCCAGCACCCTAAAGTCCCGGGACAGGGGTAACACTGAAGCTTTCTTT
CDR3aa: CASTLKSRDRGNTEAFF

j_gene: TRBJ2-3
d_gene: TRBD2
abundance: many
len: 16
v_gene: TRBV6-2/TRBV6-3
CDR3nt: TGTGCCAGCAGTTCCTCACTAGCGCGAAGCGTTGATACGCAGTATTTT
CDR3aa: CASSSSLARSVDTQYF

j_gene: TRBJ2-5
d_gene: -
abundance: many
len: 12
v_gene: TRBV20-1
CDR3nt: TGCAGTGCTAGAGATGGAAGGGAGACCCAGTACTTC
CDR3aa: CSARDGRETQYF

j_gene: TRBJ2-7
d_gene: -
abundance: many
len: 14
v_gene: TRBV5-1
CDR3nt: TGCGCCAGCAGCTTGGGCGGGAAAGTCTACGAGCAGTACTTC
CDR3aa: CASSLGGKVYEQYF

j_gene: TRBJ2-6
d_gene: -
abundance: -
len: 17
v_gene: TRBV6-1
CDR3nt: TGTGCCAGCAGGGAAGCCGGTTGGGTCGGTGGGGCCAACGTCCTGACTTTC
CDR3aa: CASREAGWVGGANVLTF

j_gene: TRBJ2-1
d_gene: -
abundance: -
len: 19
v_gene: TRBV24-1
CDR3nt: TGTGCCACCCCAAGGACAGCACGCAGGAGGGTCCTCTCCTACAATGAGCAGTTCTTC
CDR3aa: CATPRTARRRVLSYNEQFF

j_gene: TRBJ2-1
d_gene: TRBD2
abundance: -
len: 16
v_gene: TRBV7-9
CDR3nt: TGTGCCAGCAGCTTGAAACCGGGACTAGTCGTTCAAGAGCAGTTCTTC
CDR3aa: CASSLKPGLVVQEQFF

j_gene: TRBJ2-7
d_gene: TRBD1
abundance: -
len: 14
v_gene: TRBV29-1
CDR3nt: TGCAGCGTTGGGAGGGGACAGGGACTCGGGGAGCAGTACTTC
CDR3aa: CSVGRGQGLGEQYF